This TCR beta chain came from a study of blood T cell repertoires in COVID-19. Study members were between about 18 and 95 years old and lived in some 22 US regions. The assay was immunoSEQ multiplex PCR, and TCRdb's table has in-frame clones only and misses some. The sample yields fewer than 150,000 clones, about 87% seen once. This clone came up a few times. The CDR3 sequence is 14 residues long. The germline gives CDR1 SGHTA, CDR2 FQGNSA. The V gene end was trimmed by 5 bases and the J gene end by 2 bases; junction bases not matched to a gene: 5. The sequence was collected from a man aged 45 to 65 in a cohort exposed to, infected with or recovered from COVID-19 (not recorded which). The V gene is TRBV7-2, the J gene TRBJ2-7; TRBD2 matches 8 bases. The sample was PBMCs or T cells enriched from blood (not recorded which). CDR3 in DNA: TGTGCCAGCAGCGCGGGAGGCAGTACCTACGAGCAGTACTTC. It specifies CASSAGGSTYEQYF.